Below, 29 T cell receptor beta chains from the same sample are listed, as sequenced in a study of CD8 T cells in ankylosing spondylitis. Study-level points and caveats: Characteristic of ankylosing spondylitis blood, it appeared, was a TCR beta motif comprising about eight highly homologous variants.

These receptors have no known antigen. In TCRdb, the 5' RACE reads were re-called with MiXCR into one record per CDR3 protein. The sample lists about 800,000 distinct CDR3 sequences; 12% were seen once. The material sequenced was blood, either unsorted or a sorted T cell fraction (not recorded which). These receptors all stem from a male donor with ankylosing spondylitis.

This clonotype occurred a few times. This rearrangement joins TRBV10-3 to TRBJ1-2; 9 bases match TRBD1. Germline loops: CDR1 ENHRY, CDR2 SYGVKD. J lost 4 bases, V lost 9 bases, and 3 bases had no gene match. The CDR3 has 12 amino acids. CDR3 sequence: CAIGTGLYGYTF. DNA of the CDR3: TGTGCCATTGGGACAGGGCTCTATGGCTACACCTTC.

This clonotype turned up a few times. This chain joins TRBV29-1 and TRBJ2-7; 8 bases line up with TRBD2. CDR1 is SQVTM and CDR2 is ANQGSEA in the germline V gene. The J segment lost 4 bases and the V segment lost 0 bases, leaving 8 bases of the junction unmatched. The CDR3 sequence is 15 residues long. The CDR3 DNA is TGCAGCGTTGAAGATACGGGACTAGTGATATACGAGCAGTACTTC. This gives the protein CSVEDTGLVIYEQYF.

In its sample, this clonotype was seen many times. The gene calls are TRBV20-1 and TRBJ2-3; TRBD1 is a possible D gene (6 bases). Germline V CDR1 and CDR2: DFQATT, SNEGSKA (reference sequence). V was clipped by 0 bases and J by 4 bases, with 17 bases between them. This CDR3 is built from 16 residues. Here the CDR3 reads CSARDPGHQRADTQYF. The CDR3 DNA sequence: TGCAGTGCTAGAGACCCGGGACACCAAAGGGCAGATACGCAGTATTTT.

This clonotype has a handful of counts. The genes are TRBV24-1 and TRBJ2-5; D is possibly TRBD1 (5 bases). The length of the CDR3 is 15 residues. Trimming stripped 4 bases from V and 3 bases from J, with 14 bases between. The germline V gene has CDR1 KGHDR and CDR2 SFDVKD. Here the CDR3 DNA reads TGTGCCACCAGTGACCCGAAAACAGGTGAAGAGACCCAGTACTTC. Protein: CATSDPKTGEETQYF.

This clonotype showed up many times. J is TRBJ2-7 and V is TRBV2; 7 nucleotides agree with TRBD1. CDR3 size: 12 residues. The V and J ends lost 8 bases and 2 bases, in that order; junction bases with no gene match: 3. CDR1 is SNHLY, CDR2 FYNNEI, per germline. Here the CDR3 reads CASRDRAYEQYF. DNA for the CDR3: TGTGCCAGCCGGGACAGAGCCTACGAGCAGTACTTC.

This clonotype appeared a few times. The chain has TRBV20-1 and TRBJ2-7; TRBD1 matches at 8 bases. This CDR3 spans 15 amino acids. V was pared by 1 base and J by 4 bases, with 9 bases of the junction left unmatched. Germline V lookup: CDR1 DFQATT, CDR2 SNEGSKA (reference sequence). The CDR3 loop reads CSARVQGRGPYEQYF. CDR3 nucleotide sequence: TGCAGTGCTAGAGTCCAGGGCAGGGGGCCGTACGAGCAGTACTTC.

The V and J genes are TRBV4-3 and TRBJ2-7; D perhaps matches TRBD2 (7 bases). Trimming removed 4 bases at V and 3 bases at J, with 16 bases between. CDR3 length: 15 amino acids. Germline CDR1 reads LGHNA; CDR2 reads YSLEER. The CDR3 protein is CASSRLRGGGYEQYF. The DNA for the CDR3 is TGCGCCAGCAGCCGGTTGAGGGGGGGAGGCTACGAGCAGTACTTC.

This clonotype showed up just a few times. V gene TRBV20-1 combines with J gene TRBJ2-3; TRBD2 is a possible D gene (5 bases). The CDR3 spans 14 residues. Germline-derived CDR1 and CDR2 are DFQATT and SNEGSKA (reference sequence). Trimming pared 4 bases from V and 6 bases from J, leaving 17 bases between. The CDR3 protein is CSAIDSLTGDTQYF. CDR3 in DNA: TGCAGTGCTATTGATTCCTTGACGGGGGATACGCAGTATTTT.

The table lists this clonotype with a few counts. The chain carries TRBV15 and TRBJ2-3; D ambiguous. V dropped 0 bases and J dropped 4 bases, with 8 bases sitting between them. The CDR3 runs 14 residues. CDR1 is LNHNV and CDR2 is YYDKDF in the germline V gene (reference sequence). CDR3 DNA sequence: TGTGCCACCAGCAGAGATCAGTTGGCAGATACGCAGTATTTT. Translation: CATSRDQLADTQYF.

In its sample, this clonotype was seen many times. The CDR3 coding sequence is TGTGCCAGCAGCCCCCTACAACAGGGAGATGGCTACACCTTC. Its translation is CASSPLQQGDGYTF. The V call is TRBV4-2, the J call TRBJ1-2, with D perhaps TRBD1 (6 bases). From germline, CDR1 is LGHNA and CDR2 YNFKEQ. The CDR3 is 14 amino acids. V shed 4 bases and J shed 6 bases, with 15 bases lying between them.

This clonotype was counted many times. The chain employs TRBV11-1 and TRBJ2-2; D remains unclear. Trimming stripped 2 bases from V and 2 bases from J, with 12 bases between. In germline, CDR1 is SGHAT, CDR2 FQDESV (reference sequence). There are 16 residues in the CDR3. The CDR3 DNA reads as TGTGCCAGCAGCTTAATGGGCAGGCCAAACACCGGGGAGCTGTTTTTT. Translated, it gives CASSLMGRPNTGELFF. The full variable domain, rest sourced from reference TRBV11-1 and TRBJ2-2, is EAEVAQSPRYKITEKSQAVAFWCDPISGHATLYWYRQILGQGPELLVQFQDESVVDDSQLPKDRFSAERLKGVDSTLKIQPAELGDSAMYLCASSLMGRPNTGELFFGEGSRLTVL.

This clonotype has more than one count but fewer than ten. J is TRBJ2-5 and V is TRBV20-1, with D uncertain. The CDR3 is 11 residues long. CDR1 and CDR2 from the germline V gene are DFQATT and SNEGSKA (reference sequence). Trimming cost V 8 bases and J 4 bases, with 11 bases left between them. DNA of the CDR3: TGCAGTTCCTCCCTTGGAGAGACCCAGTACTTC. Translated, it gives CSSSLGETQYF.

The CDR3 coding sequence is TGCGCCAGCAGCAAAGGGAGTACCAACGTCCTGACTTTC. It translates to CASSKGSTNVLTF. This sequence joins TRBV5-1 and TRBJ2-6, with D possibly being TRBD2 (5 bases). Germline assignment: CDR1 SGHRS and CDR2 YFSETQ. The V gene lost 4 bases and the J gene lost 8 bases, with 10 bases spanning the gap. CDR3 length: 13 residues.

This clonotype has more than one count but fewer than ten. The rearrangement links TRBV20-1 to TRBJ1-3; 9 bases are shared with TRBD1. Germline CDR1 reads DFQATT; CDR2 reads SNEGSKA (reference sequence). CDR3 length: 14 amino acids. V gave up 5 bases and J gave up 7 bases; unmatched junction bases: 9. CDR3 nucleotides: TGCAGTGCTTCTAGACAGGGGGACTACAACACCATATATTTT. Protein sequence: CSASRQGDYNTIYF.

This clonotype has at least ten counts. This chain connects TRBV29-1 to TRBJ2-5, with 7 bases fitting TRBD1. The CDR3 length is 13 residues. Trimming took 7 bases from V and 2 from J; bases not matched to a gene: 7. In germline, CDR1 is SQVTM, CDR2 ANQGSEA. CDR3 sequence (DNA): TGCAGCGCTAGACAGGGATTACAAGAGACCCAGTACTTC. Translated: CSARQGLQETQYF.

The CDR3 loop is CASSSSGAFEQYF. CDR3 coding DNA: TGTGCCAGCAGTTCTAGCGGGGCCTTCGAGCAGTACTTC. The chain combines TRBV6-5 with TRBJ2-7; 9 bases are a match to TRBD2. The germline gives CDR1 MNHEY, CDR2 SVGAGI. The CDR3 sequence is 13 residues long. V dropped 4 bases and J dropped 6; count of bases not matched to a gene: 4.

This clonotype has ten or more counts. This rearrangement joins TRBV20-1 to TRBJ1-1; 10 bases map to TRBD1. V shed 6 bases and J 6 bases; nucleotides not matched to a gene: 4. The CDR3 length is 12 residues. The germline gives CDR1 DFQATT, CDR2 SNEGSKA (reference sequence). For the CDR3, the DNA is TGCAGTGCCCGACAGGGGGCGGCTGAAGCTTTCTTT. This translates into CSARQGAAEAFF.

This clonotype was seen ten or more times. The chain has TRBV4-3 and TRBJ1-3; tentatively, D is TRBD1 (6 bases). V gave up 2 bases and J gave up 4 bases, with 12 bases separating them. The CDR3 length is 15 residues. CDR1 LGHNA and CDR2 YSLEER come from the germline V gene. The CDR3 DNA sequence: TGCGCCAGCAGCCAACTACAGGGAAGAGGAAACACCATATATTTT. It is translated as CASSQLQGRGNTIYF.

There are many counts of this clonotype. CDR3 DNA: TGTGCCAGCAGGGGACTAGGTGTCGATACGCAGTATTTT. This codes for CASRGLGVDTQYF. V is TRBV7-2 and J is TRBJ2-3; 8 nucleotides align to TRBD2. Losses at the gene ends were 6 bases for V and 6 bases for J; bases not matched to a gene: 5. This CDR3 has 13 residues. The germline V gene encodes CDR1 SGHTA and CDR2 FQGNSA.

The chain couples TRBV20-1 to TRBJ1-2, with 7 nucleotides matching TRBD1. The CDR3 extends over 13 amino acids. Germline assignment: CDR1 DFQATT and CDR2 SNEGSKA (reference sequence). J gave up 0 bases and V 3 bases, and 1 base lay outside the gene matches. The CDR3 DNA is TGCAGTGCTAGGACAGGGCCTAACTATGGCTACACCTTC. This encodes CSARTGPNYGYTF.

This clonotype was counted a few times. The CDR3 DNA sequence: TGCGCCAGCAGCCACCCAACGAGCTCCTACAATGAGCAGTTCTTC. This translates into CASSHPTSSYNEQFF. This chain connects TRBV4-1 to TRBJ2-1; no definite D call. CDR1 MGHRA and CDR2 YSYEKL come from the germline V gene. The CDR3 covers 15 residues. Deletions cut 3 bases from V and 0 bases from J, with 9 bases between.

J is TRBJ2-1 and V is TRBV6-5, with TRBD2 matching 10 bases. There are 18 residues in the CDR3. After removal of 2 bases from V and 5 bases from J, the junction contained 12 bases not matched to a gene. CDR1 is MNHEY, CDR2 SVGAGI, per germline. The CDR3 protein is CASSYDFPGTSADNEQFF. The DNA for the CDR3 is TGTGCCAGCAGTTACGATTTCCCCGGGACTAGCGCAGACAATGAGCAGTTCTTC.

Details on this clonotype: Sequence at one end of the junction differs from germline and may be a read error. The chain has TRBV7-7 and TRBJ2-3; the D is unclear. CDR3 size: 16 residues. Per germline, CDR1 SSHAT and CDR2 FNYEAQ (reference sequence). CDR3 region: CASSPIGVPSTDTQYF. The CDR3 DNA reads as TGTGCTAGCAGCCCAATAGGAGTACCTAGCACAGATACGCAGTATTTT. The full variable domain, completed using reference TRBV7-7 and TRBJ2-3, is GAGVSQSPRYKVTKRGQDVTLRCDPISSHATLYWYQQALGQGPEFLTYFNYEAQPDKSGLPSDRFSAERPEGSISTLTIQRTEQRDSAMYRCASSPIGVPSTDTQYFGPGTRLTVL.

The chain links TRBV11-1 to TRBJ1-1; 7 nucleotides line up with TRBD1. The germline V gene has CDR1 SGHAT and CDR2 FQDESV (reference sequence). This CDR3 region has 16 residues. J gave up 3 bases and V 5 bases, and 12 bases lay outside the gene matches. The CDR3 protein is CASSKPRGRGDTEAFF. As DNA, the CDR3 is TGTGCCAGCAGCAAACCGCGGGGCAGGGGGGACACTGAAGCTTTCTTT.

Ten or more counts support this clonotype. The gene calls are TRBV10-3 and TRBJ1-1, with 7 bases aligning to TRBD1. The V gene end was trimmed by 2 bases and the J gene end by 6 bases; junction bases not matched to a gene: 6. Germline CDR1 and CDR2: ENHRY and SYGVKD. The CDR3 runs 14 residues. As DNA, the CDR3 is TGTGCCATCAGTGAGATCGGGACAGCTCCTGAAGCTTTCTTT. Translation gives CAISEIGTAPEAFF.

This clonotype came up many times. One junction end disagrees with the germline gene, perhaps due to a read error. The chain links TRBV5-1 to TRBJ1-1; D is possibly TRBD1 (5 bases). The CDR3 loop spans 13 amino acids. In germline, CDR1 is SGHRS, CDR2 YFSETQ. The CDR3 bases are TGTGCCAGCAGTTTTGGGGGGAACACTGAAGCTTTCTTT. It yields the protein CASSFGGNTEAFF. Looking up the rest from reference TRBV5-1 and TRBJ1-1 gives the full variable domain: KAGVTQTPRYLIKTRGQQVTLSCSPISGHRSVSWYQQTPGQGLQFLFEYFSETQRNKGNFPGRFSGRQFSNSRSEMNVSTLELGDSALYLCASSFGGNTEAFFGQGTRLTVV.

The CDR3 nucleotides are TGTGCCAGCAGCCAAGATCACAGTAGGACACCTTTCTTT. Translated, it gives CASSQDHSRTPFF. The rearrangement links TRBV3-1 to TRBJ1-1, with a tentative D call TRBD1 (5 bases). From germline, CDR1 is LGHDT and CDR2 YNNKEL (reference sequence). V was cut by 0 bases and J by 12 bases, with 14 bases left in between. This CDR3 contains 13 residues.

This clonotype was picked up a small number of times. The chain carries TRBV7-2 and TRBJ2-5; 7 bases align to TRBD1. The CDR3 covers 13 residues. Germline lookup yields CDR1 SGHTA and CDR2 FQGNSA. V gave up 6 bases and J gave up 5 bases; unmatched junction bases: 6. The chain's CDR3 is CASRKGAWETQYF. DNA for the CDR3: TGTGCCAGCAGGAAGGGGGCCTGGGAGACCCAGTACTTC.

In its sample, this clonotype was seen a few times. The chain is built from TRBV12-3 or TRBV12-4 and TRBJ2-1; 13 nucleotides agree with TRBD2. This CDR3 has 18 amino acids. Losses at the gene ends were 2 bases for V and 0 bases for J; bases not matched to a gene: 4. The CDR3 DNA reads as TGTGCCAGCAGTTTATTTCGGACTAGCGGGAGCTCCTACAATGAGCAGTTCTTC. It codes for CASSLFRTSGSSYNEQFF.